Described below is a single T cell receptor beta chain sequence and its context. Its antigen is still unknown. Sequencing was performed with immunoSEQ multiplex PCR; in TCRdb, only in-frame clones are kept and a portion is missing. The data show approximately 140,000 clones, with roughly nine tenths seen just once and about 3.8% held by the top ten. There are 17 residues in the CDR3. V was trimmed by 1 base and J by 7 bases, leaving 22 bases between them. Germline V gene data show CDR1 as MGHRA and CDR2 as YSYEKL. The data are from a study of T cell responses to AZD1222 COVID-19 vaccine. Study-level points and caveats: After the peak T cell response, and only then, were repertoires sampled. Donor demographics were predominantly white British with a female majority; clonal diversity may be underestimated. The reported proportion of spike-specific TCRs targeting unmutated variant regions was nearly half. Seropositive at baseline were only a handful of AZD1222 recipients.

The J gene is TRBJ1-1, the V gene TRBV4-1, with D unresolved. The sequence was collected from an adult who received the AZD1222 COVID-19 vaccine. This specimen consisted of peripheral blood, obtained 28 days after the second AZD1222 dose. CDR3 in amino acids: CASSQVRRVTLLGEAFF. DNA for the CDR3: TGCGCCAGCAGCCAAGTAAGGAGAGTGACCCTTCTAGGTGAAGCTTTCTTT.